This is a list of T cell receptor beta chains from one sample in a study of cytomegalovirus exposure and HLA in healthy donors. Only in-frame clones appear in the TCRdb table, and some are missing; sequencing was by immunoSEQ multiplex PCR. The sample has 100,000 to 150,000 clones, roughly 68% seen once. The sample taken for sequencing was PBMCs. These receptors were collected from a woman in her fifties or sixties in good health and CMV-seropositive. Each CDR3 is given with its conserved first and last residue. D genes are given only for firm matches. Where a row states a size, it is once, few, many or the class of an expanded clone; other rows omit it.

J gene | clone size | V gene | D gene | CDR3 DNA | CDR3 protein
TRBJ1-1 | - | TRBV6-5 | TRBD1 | TGTGCCAGCAGAATCGACAGGGTGAACACTGAAGCTTTCTTT | CASRIDRVNTEAFF
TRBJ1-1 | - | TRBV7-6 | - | TGTGCCAGCAGCCCGGGGGGGGGAGAAGCTTTCTTT | CASSPGGGEAFF
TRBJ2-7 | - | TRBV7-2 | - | TGTGCCAGCAGCGTACAGCAAAGCTCCTACGAGCAGTACTTC | CASSVQQSSYEQYF
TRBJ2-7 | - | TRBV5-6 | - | TGTGCCAGCAGCACCCAGGCCTACGAGCAGTACTTC | CASSTQAYEQYF
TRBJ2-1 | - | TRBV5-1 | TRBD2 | TGCGCCAGCAGCTCCGGGGGGGCCCCGTACAATGAGCAGTTCTTC | CASSSGGAPYNEQFF
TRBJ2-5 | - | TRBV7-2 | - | TGTGCCAGCAGCTTGGGAGCTGCGCGGGGGCCCTACTTC | CASSLGAARGPYF
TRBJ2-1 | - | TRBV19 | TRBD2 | TGTGCCAGTGCTAATAGCGGGGGGCGCCACAATGAGCAGTTCTTC | CASANSGGRHNEQFF
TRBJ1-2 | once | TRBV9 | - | TGTGCCAGCAGCCCTCCAGGCACAACCTATGGCTACACCTTC | CASSPPGTTYGYTF
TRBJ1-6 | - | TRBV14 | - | TGTGCCAGCAGCCCGAGGTTTTTACAGGCCACCGTAAATTCACCCCTCCACTTT | CASSPRFLQATVNSPLHF
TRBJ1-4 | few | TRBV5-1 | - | TGCGCCAGCAGCTTGGGCTCCGGGAATGAAAAACTGTTTTTT | CASSLGSGNEKLFF
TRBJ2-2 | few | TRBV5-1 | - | TGCGCCAGCAGCTTGGAGGGGTACACCGGGGAGCTGTTTTTT | CASSLEGYTGELFF
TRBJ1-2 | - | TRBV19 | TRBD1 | TGTGCCAGTAGTATCTCCCGGGACAGGGGATTAGGCTATGGCTACACCTTC | CASSISRDRGLGYGYTF
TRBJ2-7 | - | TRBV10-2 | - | TGCGCCAGCTCCTCCAGAGAGCAGTACTTC | CASSSREQYF
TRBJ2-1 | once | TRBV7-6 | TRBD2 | TGTGCCAGCAGCTTAGTACCACTAGCGGGCAATGAGCAGTTCTTC | CASSLVPLAGNEQFF
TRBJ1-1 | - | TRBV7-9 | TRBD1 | TGTGCCAGCAGCTTCGCAGGGGGACTGATGAACACTGAAGCTTTCTTT | CASSFAGGLMNTEAFF
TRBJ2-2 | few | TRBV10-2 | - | TGCGCCAGCGCCCTTGCGACCGGGGAGCTGTTTTTT | CASALATGELFF
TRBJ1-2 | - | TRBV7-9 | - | TGTGCCAGCAGCTTAGCGGCAGGCTATGGCTACACCTTC | CASSLAAGYGYTF
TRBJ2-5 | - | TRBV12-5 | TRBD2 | TGTGCTAGTGGTTTGGAGACTAGCGGGGGTGTTCAAGAGACCCAGTACTTC | CASGLETSGGVQETQYF
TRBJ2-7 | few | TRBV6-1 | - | TGTGCCAGCAGTGCCCTCGGCAGGGTAGGCGAGCAGTACTTC | CASSALGRVGEQYF
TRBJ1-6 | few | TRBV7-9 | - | TGTGCCAGCAGCCCGTCGGACTCTTCACCCCTCCACTTT | CASSPSDSSPLHF
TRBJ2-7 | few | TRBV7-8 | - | TGTGCCAGCAGCTTAGCGGGGGCTACGCCCGAGCAGTACTTC | CASSLAGATPEQYF
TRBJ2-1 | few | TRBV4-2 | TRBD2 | TGTGCCAGCAGCCAAGGCGAGCGCGGGGGGGCCGGTAATGAGCAGTTCTTC | CASSQGERGGAGNEQFF
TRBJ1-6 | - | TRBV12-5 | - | TGTGCTAGTGGTTTACAGGGTGGTTCACCCCTCCACTTT | CASGLQGGSPLHF